This T cell receptor (beta chain) appears in the sequencing data of a study of T cell responses to AZD1222 COVID-19 vaccine (TCRdb year 2021). For the study in its entirety: AZD1222 recipients given second doses at about 4 weeks or at about 12 weeks were pooled, since spike-specific TCR depth and breadth were not found to differ between the two schedules. TCR sequencing was performed for about 250 trial participants, of whom 207 were given two doses of AZD1222 and some 26 were given two doses of MenACWY control vaccine. Enrollment into the trials was organized by age into subgroups of 18-55, 56-69 and 70-plus years, and those subgroups contained roughly 150, 30 and 60 TCR-sequenced participants, respectively.

The CDR3 regions of human TCRbeta chains were analyzed by immunosequencing. Under the source paper's analysis protocol: TCRs in the repertoires were compared against a reference library of SARS-CoV-2-specific TCRs that had been generated with the MIRA antigen-specificity platform. Breadth was defined as the fraction of unique TCRs that were SARS-CoV-2-associated, and depth was defined as the fraction of total T cells that were SARS-CoV-2-associated. Each spike-specific TCR was assigned to its reactive spike region and to a CD4 or CD8 class using the MIRA data. Log10-transformed breadth and depth values were compared by one-way ANOVA with Sidak's multiple comparisons tests. TCRdb limited this immuneACCESS table to in-frame rearrangements with V and J called. A share of clones is missing; checked studies link under half to unresolved V genes, and the rest is unexplained. That table gives V, J and clone size, and the DNA gave D and trimming. Counted in this sample were 80,000 to 100,000 clones; 88% of them appeared once. Of the sample, around 5.8% is held by the ten largest clones.

Concerning this clone: The clone's antigen remains unknown. No base-level quality is on record; no much larger clone is a single base apart.

What the time point label conveys for this sample: baseline before first vaccination. The vaccinee samples were drawn from two UK trials, COV001 and COV002, one of which was a single-blind randomized controlled phase 2/3 trial testing AZD1222 (ChAdOx1 nCoV-19) in healthy adults. For TCRbeta chain sequencing, PBMC samples from trial participants were taken at day 0 and at day 28 after the second dose. The investigation overall reported the following: After two AZD1222 doses, both the breadth and the depth of spike-specific TCRs were significantly higher than at day 0 and than in MenACWY recipients. Conclusions about previously exposed vaccinees are limited because only a handful of AZD1222 recipients were SARS-CoV-2 seropositive at baseline. Participants were mostly white British, with more females than males. The authors suggested clonal diversity may have been underestimated. Nearly half of unique spike-specific TCRs reportedly recognized epitopes outside regions mutated in the B.1.351 and B.1.1.7 variants. CD4 TCRs associated with the vaccine covered the entire spike protein, and the dominant responses were in regions 160-218 and 743-854. The 56-69-year group was small, and its depth increase did not reach significance, likely because of low power. Because no day 14 peak-response samples were available, repertoires were characterized only after the peak T cell response.

The germline V gene (reference sequence) provides CDR1 LNHDA and CDR2 SQIVND. The CDR3 runs 15 amino acids, cysteine and phenylalanine included. The only DNA kept is the CDR3, 45 bases in frame from the first base. V is reduced by 5 bases and J by 1 base, leaving a spacing of 14 bases between them. The sample here was peripheral blood, taken on day 0 of AZD1222 vaccination. The chain is assembled from TRBV19 and TRBJ1-1, with no confidently assigned D gene. This receptor was identified in an adult in good health. In nucleotide form, the sequence is TGTGCCAGTAGTGCGCCTCGAACCCAGAACACTGAAGCTTTCTTT. Its amino acids are CASSAPRTQNTEAFF.